These 2 T cell receptor beta chains were all obtained from the same sample, sequenced in a study of blood T cells in healthy people across ages. A second roughly 6 to 12 cycle PCR used barcoded and J-beta primers. One entry per CDR3 protein, called by TCRdb with MiXCR from the 5' RACE reads. The sample shows under 1,100,000 distinct CDR3 sequences, roughly 24% of them seen only once. The sample was also linked to a second study, of T cells of mothers and their children.

What was sequenced was blood. These receptors all come from a girl aged 2-10 years in good health.

This clonotype was seen a handful of times. J is TRBJ1-1 and V is TRBV6-5; 7 bases fit TRBD1. The CDR3 totals 12 residues. The V gene's germline CDR1 is MNHEY and CDR2 SVGAGI. J lost 11 bases, V lost 5 bases, and 8 bases had no gene match. In DNA form, the CDR3 reads TGTGCCAGCAGTCCCCGACAGGGACGGGCTTTCTTT. Its protein is CASSPRQGRAFF.

In its sample, this clonotype was seen a few times. The rearrangement links TRBV4-3 to TRBJ2-5; D ambiguous. The better agreement between TRBJ2-7 and the DNA end casts doubt on the J call. This CDR3 is built from 13 residues. The germline CDR1 and CDR2 sequences are LGHNA and YSLEER. The CDR3 protein is CASSQDLNSEQYF. CDR3 bases: TGCGCCAGCAGCCAAGATCTTAATAGCGAGCAGTACTTC.